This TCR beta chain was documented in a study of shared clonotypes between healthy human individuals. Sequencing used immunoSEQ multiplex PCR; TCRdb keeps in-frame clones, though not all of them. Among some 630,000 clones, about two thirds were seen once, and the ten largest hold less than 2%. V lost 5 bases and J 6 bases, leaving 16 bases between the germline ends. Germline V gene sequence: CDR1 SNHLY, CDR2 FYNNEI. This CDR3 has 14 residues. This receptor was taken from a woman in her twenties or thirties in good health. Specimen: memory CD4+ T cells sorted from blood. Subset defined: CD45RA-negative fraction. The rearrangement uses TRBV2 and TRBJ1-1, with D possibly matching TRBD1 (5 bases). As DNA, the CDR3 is TGTGCCAGCAGTCCCAGGGAGTTGGTCGCTGAAGCTTTCTTT. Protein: CASSPRELVAEAFF.